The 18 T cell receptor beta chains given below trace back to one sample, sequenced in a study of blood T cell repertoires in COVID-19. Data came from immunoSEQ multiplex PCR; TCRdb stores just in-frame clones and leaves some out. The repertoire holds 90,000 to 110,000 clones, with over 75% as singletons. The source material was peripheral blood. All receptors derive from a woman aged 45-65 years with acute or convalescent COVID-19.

The CDR3 loop reads CASSTLSTQYF. For the CDR3, the DNA is TGTGCCAGCAGCACTTTAAGTACGCAGTATTTT. V is TRBV6-2 or TRBV6-3 and J is TRBJ2-3; no definite D call. In germline, CDR1 is MNHEY, CDR2 SVGEGT. The CDR3 runs 11 residues. V lost 6 bases and J lost 8, with 9 bases in between.

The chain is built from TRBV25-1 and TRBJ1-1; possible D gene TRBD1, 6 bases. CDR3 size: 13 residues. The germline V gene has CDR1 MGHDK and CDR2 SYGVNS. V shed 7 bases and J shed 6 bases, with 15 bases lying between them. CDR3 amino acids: CASTKGGGAEAFF. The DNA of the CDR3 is TGTGCCAGCACCAAGGGGGGGGGTGCTGAAGCTTTCTTT.

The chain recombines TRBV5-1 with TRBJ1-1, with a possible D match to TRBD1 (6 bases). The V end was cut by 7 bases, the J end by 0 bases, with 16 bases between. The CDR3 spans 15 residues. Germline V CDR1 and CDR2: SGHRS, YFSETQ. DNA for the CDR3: TGCGCCAGCGGGATTCAGGGGATCATGAACACTGAAGCTTTCTTT. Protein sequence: CASGIQGIMNTEAFF.

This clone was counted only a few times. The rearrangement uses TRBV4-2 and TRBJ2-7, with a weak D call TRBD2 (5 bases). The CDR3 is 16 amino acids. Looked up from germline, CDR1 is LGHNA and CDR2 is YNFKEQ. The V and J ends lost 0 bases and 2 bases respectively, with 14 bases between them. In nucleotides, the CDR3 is TGTGCCAGCAGCCAAGAAGTTGAACTAGGCCCCTACGAGCAGTACTTC. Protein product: CASSQEVELGPYEQYF.

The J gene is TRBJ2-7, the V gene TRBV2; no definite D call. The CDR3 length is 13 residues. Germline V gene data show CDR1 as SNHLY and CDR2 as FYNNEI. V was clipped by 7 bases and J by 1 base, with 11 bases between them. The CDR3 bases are TGTGCCAGCAACCAAGCGTTTTCCTACGAGCAGTACTTC. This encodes CASNQAFSYEQYF.

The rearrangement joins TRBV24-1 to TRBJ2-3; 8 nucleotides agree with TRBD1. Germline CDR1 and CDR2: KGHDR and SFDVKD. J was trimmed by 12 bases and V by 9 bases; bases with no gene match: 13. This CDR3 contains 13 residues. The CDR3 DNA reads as TGTGCCACCTCAGGGGGCGGACCCCTCACACAGTATTTT. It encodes CATSGGGPLTQYF.

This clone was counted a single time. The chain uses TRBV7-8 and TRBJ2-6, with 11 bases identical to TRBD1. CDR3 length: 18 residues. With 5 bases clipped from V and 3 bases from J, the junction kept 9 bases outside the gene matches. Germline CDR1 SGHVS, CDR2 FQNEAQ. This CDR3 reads CASSTGQGARGGANVLTF. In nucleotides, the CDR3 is TGTGCCAGCAGCACAGGACAGGGGGCGCGCGGTGGGGCCAACGTCCTGACTTTC.

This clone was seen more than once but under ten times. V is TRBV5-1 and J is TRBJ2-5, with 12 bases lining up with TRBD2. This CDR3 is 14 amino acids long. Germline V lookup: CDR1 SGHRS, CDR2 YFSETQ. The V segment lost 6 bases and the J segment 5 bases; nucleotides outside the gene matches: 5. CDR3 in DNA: TGCGCCAGCACCCGGACTAGCGGGGCGGAGACCCAGTACTTC. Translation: CASTRTSGAETQYF.

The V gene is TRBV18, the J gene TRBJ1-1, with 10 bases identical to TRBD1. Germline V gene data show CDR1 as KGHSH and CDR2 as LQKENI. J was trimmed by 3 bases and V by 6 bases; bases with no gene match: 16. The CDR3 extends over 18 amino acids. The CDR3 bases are TGTGCCAGCTCCATCCTTCTTTTGACGACAGGGGGCGACACTGAAGCTTTCTTT. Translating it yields CASSILLLTTGGDTEAFF.

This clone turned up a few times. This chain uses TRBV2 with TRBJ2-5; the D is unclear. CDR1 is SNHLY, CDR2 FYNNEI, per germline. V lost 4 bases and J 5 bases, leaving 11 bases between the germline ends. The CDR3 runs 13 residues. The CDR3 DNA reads TGTGCCAGCAGTGGGCTGCTAGTCGAGACCCAGTACTTC. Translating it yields CASSGLLVETQYF.

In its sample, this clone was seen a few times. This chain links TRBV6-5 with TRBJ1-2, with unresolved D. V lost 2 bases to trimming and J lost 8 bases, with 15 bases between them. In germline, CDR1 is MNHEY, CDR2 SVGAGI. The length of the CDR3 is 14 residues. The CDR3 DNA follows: TGTGCCAGCAGTTACAACTCAGGAGGGAAGGGCTACACCTTC. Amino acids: CASSYNSGGKGYTF.

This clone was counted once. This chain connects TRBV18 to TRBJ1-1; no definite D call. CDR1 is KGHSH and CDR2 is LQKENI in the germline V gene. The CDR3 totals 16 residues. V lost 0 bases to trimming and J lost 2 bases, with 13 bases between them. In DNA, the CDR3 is TGTGCCAGCTCACCACCGACGATGCGGGGAAACACTGAAGCTTTCTTT. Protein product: CASSPPTMRGNTEAFF.

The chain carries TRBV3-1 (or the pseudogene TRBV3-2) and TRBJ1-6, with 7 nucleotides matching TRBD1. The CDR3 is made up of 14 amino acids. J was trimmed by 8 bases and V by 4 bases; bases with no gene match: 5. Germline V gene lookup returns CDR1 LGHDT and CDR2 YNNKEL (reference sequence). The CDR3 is CASSRTGQDSPLHF. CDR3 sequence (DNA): TGTGCCAGCAGCCGAACCGGACAGGATTCACCCCTCCACTTT.

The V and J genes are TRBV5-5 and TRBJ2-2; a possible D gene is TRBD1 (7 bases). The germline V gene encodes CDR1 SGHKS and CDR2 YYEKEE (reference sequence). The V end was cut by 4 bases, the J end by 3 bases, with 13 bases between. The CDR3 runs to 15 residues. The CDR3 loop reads CASSGTRGDTGELFF. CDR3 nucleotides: TGTGCCAGCAGCGGGACCAGGGGGGACACCGGGGAGCTGTTTTTT.

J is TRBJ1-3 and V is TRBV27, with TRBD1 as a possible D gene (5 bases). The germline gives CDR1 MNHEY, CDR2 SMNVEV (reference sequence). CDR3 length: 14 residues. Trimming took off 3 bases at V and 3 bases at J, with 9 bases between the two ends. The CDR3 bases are TGTGCCAGCAGTTTCGGCAGGGATGGAAACACCATATATTTT. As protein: CASSFGRDGNTIYF.

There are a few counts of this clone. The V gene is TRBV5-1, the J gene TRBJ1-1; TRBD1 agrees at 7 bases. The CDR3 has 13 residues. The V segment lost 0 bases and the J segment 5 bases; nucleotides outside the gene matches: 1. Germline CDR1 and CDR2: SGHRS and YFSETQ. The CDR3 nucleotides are TGCGCCAGCAGCTTGGACAGGGGAACTGAAGCTTTCTTT. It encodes CASSLDRGTEAFF.

This CDR3 is CASSPGQGWEKLFF. CDR3 bases: TGTGCCAGCAGCCCGGGACAGGGGTGGGAAAAACTGTTTTTT. V and J are TRBV3-1 (or the pseudogene TRBV3-2) and TRBJ1-4; 10 bases align to TRBD1. The CDR3 runs 14 residues. The ends lost 4 bases at V and 8 bases at J; junction bases unmatched: 4. From germline, CDR1 is LGHDT and CDR2 YNNKEL (reference sequence).

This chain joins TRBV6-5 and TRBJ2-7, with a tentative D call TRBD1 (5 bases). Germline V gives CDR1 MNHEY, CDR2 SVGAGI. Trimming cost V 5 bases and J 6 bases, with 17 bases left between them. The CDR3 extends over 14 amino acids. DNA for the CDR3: TGTGCCAGCAGTCATCAGGACACCGACCGCGAGCAGTACTTC. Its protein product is CASSHQDTDREQYF.